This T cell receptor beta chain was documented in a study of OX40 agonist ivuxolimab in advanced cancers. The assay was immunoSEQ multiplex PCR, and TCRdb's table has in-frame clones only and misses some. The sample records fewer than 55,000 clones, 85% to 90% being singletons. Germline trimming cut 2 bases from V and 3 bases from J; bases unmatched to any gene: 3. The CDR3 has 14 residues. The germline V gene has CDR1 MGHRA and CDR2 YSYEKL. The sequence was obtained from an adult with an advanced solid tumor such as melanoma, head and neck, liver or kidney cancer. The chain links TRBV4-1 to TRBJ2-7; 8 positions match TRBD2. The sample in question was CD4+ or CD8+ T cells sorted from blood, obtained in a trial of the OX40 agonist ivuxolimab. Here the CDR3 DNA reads TGCGCCAGCAGCCAACTAGCGGGTAGCTACGAGCAGTACTTC. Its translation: CASSQLAGSYEQYF.